One and the same sample provided the 21 T cell receptor beta chains below, sequenced in a study of T cell repertoires in cytomegalovirus infection. Their specific antigens are unknown. MiXCR, applied by TCRdb to the reads, yields one record per CDR3 protein. The sample consists of hundreds of thousands of distinct CDR3 sequences, more than 30% of them appearing once. Specimen: cultured PBMCs, collected from culture after CMV antigen stimulation. The receptors shown here come from a human donor in good health (CMV status not recorded). Some clones in this sample may be carry-over from other donors' samples.

The chain couples TRBV12-3 or TRBV12-4 to TRBJ2-1, with a tentative D call TRBD1 (5 bases). This CDR3 has 15 amino acids. Trimming took off 6 bases at V and 0 bases at J, with 12 bases between the two ends. CDR3 in DNA: TGTGCCAGCAGCCCGGACACCTCCTCCTACAATGAGCAGTTCTTC. Translating it yields CASSPDTSSYNEQFF.

This clonotype was counted a single time. This sequence joins TRBV20-1 and TRBJ1-4, with 10 bases aligning to TRBD1. Germline values: CDR1 DFQATT, CDR2 SNEGSKA (reference sequence). This CDR3 comprises 17 residues. V dropped 0 bases and J dropped 10; count of bases not matched to a gene: 14. The DNA of the CDR3 is TGCAGTGCTAGAGAAGCGGCCGGGGGGACAGGGGAAGCAAAACTGTTTTTT. Its protein product is CSAREAAGGTGEAKLFF.

This clonotype was detected once. This CDR3 reads CASSEPFFYEQYF. The CDR3 DNA reads as TGTGCCAGCAGTGAGCCCTTCTTCTACGAGCAGTACTTC. The chain links TRBV2 to TRBJ2-7, with D uncertain. The CDR3 runs to 13 residues. Germline V gene lookup returns CDR1 SNHLY and CDR2 FYNNEI. The germline V and J ends were trimmed by 3 bases and 3 bases, with 9 bases remaining between them.

The chain has TRBV19 and TRBJ1-6; D remains unclear. Germline CDR1 reads LNHDA; CDR2 reads SQIVND (reference sequence). V was shortened by 7 bases and J by 10 bases, with 17 bases between the two germline ends. The CDR3 is 14 amino acids. Here the CDR3 DNA reads TGTGCCAGTAAAACGAGACAAGTTTACTCACCCCTCCACTTT. Its translation: CASKTRQVYSPLHF.

V and J are TRBV12-5 and TRBJ2-5, with 9 bases fitting TRBD1. This CDR3 is 15 amino acids long. Germline assignment: CDR1 LGHNT and CDR2 FRNRAP. V was clipped by 6 bases and J by 2 bases; unmatched bases: 7. Here the CDR3 reads CASGRTGAQQETQYF. The CDR3 nucleotides read TGTGCTAGTGGACGGACAGGGGCCCAGCAAGAGACCCAGTACTTC.

The chain links TRBV7-6 to TRBJ2-1, with 10 nucleotides matching TRBD2. The CDR3 length is 13 residues. The germline V gene has CDR1 SGHVS and CDR2 FNYEAQ. The V gene end was trimmed by 8 bases and the J gene end by 9 bases; junction bases not matched to a gene: 7. CDR3 protein: CASAPSGSSEQFF. The CDR3 coding sequence is TGTGCCAGCGCTCCTAGCGGGAGTAGTGAGCAGTTCTTC.

This clonotype was detected only a few times. V usage is TRBV7-2 and J usage is TRBJ2-7; D gene uncertain. The V gene's germline CDR1 is SGHTA and CDR2 FQGNSA. This CDR3 has 14 amino acids. V gave up 0 bases and J gave up 4 bases, with 10 bases separating them. This chain's CDR3 is CASSLAQYGYEQYV. The CDR3 nucleotides read TGTGCCAGCAGCTTAGCCCAGTATGGGTACGAGCAGTACGTC.

This clonotype was found a few times. The chain is built from TRBV6-2 or TRBV6-3 and TRBJ1-5; maybe TRBD1 (5 bases). Germline CDR1 MNHEY, CDR2 SVGEGT. The V and J ends lost 1 base and 2 bases respectively, with 9 bases between them. The CDR3 is 15 amino acids. The CDR3 spells CASSYWGPGNQPQHF. The CDR3 nucleotides read TGTGCCAGCAGTTACTGGGGACCAGGCAATCAGCCCCAGCATTTT.

The CDR3 DNA reads as TGTGCCAGCAGTTTAACGGGCCTCGGGGCCTATGGCTACACCTTC. Translating gives CASSLTGLGAYGYTF. The chain is built from TRBV12-3 or TRBV12-4 and TRBJ1-2; a weak D match, TRBD1 (5 bases). This CDR3 has 15 amino acids. Trimming removed 2 bases at V and 4 bases at J, with 14 bases between.

This chain connects TRBV27 to TRBJ2-6; D is tentatively TRBD1 or TRBD2 (5 bases each). V was trimmed by 4 bases and J by 0 bases, leaving 16 bases between them. The CDR3 has 18 amino acids. Germline lookup yields CDR1 MNHEY and CDR2 SMNVEV (reference sequence). This CDR3 is CASSWGWRLDSGANVLTF. The CDR3 region has the DNA TGTGCCAGCAGTTGGGGGTGGAGGTTGGACTCTGGGGCCAACGTCCTGACTTTC.

The chain joins TRBV19 to TRBJ2-1, with D maybe TRBD1 (6 bases). Germline V gene sequence: CDR1 LNHDA, CDR2 SQIVND (reference sequence). The germline V and J ends were trimmed by 1 base and 4 bases, with 8 bases remaining between them. CDR3 length equals 14 residues. This chain's CDR3 is CASSIGTAYNEQFF. Written as DNA, the CDR3 is TGTGCCAGTAGTATAGGGACAGCGTACAATGAGCAGTTCTTC.

The V and J genes are TRBV12-3 or TRBV12-4 and TRBJ1-4; D might be TRBD1 (5 bases). The CDR3 loop spans 12 amino acids. The V and J ends lost 3 bases and 12 bases respectively, with 11 bases between them. CDR3 loop: CASSLGETELFF. CDR3 bases: TGTGCCAGCAGTTTGGGGGAGACGGAACTGTTTTTT.

This clonotype was observed a few times. This sequence joins TRBV19 and TRBJ2-7, with unresolved D. V lost 5 bases, J lost 4 bases, and 6 bases lay in between. Germline loops: CDR1 LNHDA, CDR2 SQIVND (reference sequence). The CDR3 spans 11 residues. The CDR3: CASSGLYEQYV. Written as DNA, the CDR3 is TGTGCCAGTAGTGGCCTGTACGAGCAGTACGTC.

This clonotype came up many times. The J gene is TRBJ2-1, the V gene TRBV28, with TRBD2 matching 9 bases. V shed 2 bases and J 1 base; nucleotides not matched to a gene: 3. The CDR3 runs 16 residues. CDR1 and CDR2 (germline): MDHEN, SYDVKM. CDR3 residues: CASSLRLAASYNEQFF. CDR3 coding DNA: TGTGCCAGCAGTTTAAGACTAGCGGCTTCCTACAATGAGCAGTTCTTC.

This rearrangement joins TRBV2 to TRBJ2-1, with 7 bases matching TRBD2. The CDR3 consists of 14 residues. Per the germline V gene, CDR1 is SNHLY and CDR2 is FYNNEI. V was clipped by 6 bases and J by 12 bases; unmatched bases: 14. The CDR3 coding sequence is TGTGCCAGCAGGACCGGGAGGAGGGAGGGCTGGCAGTTCTTC. Translated: CASRTGRREGWQFF.

This clonotype was observed a few times. The V call is TRBV19, the J call TRBJ2-1, with D perhaps TRBD2 (5 bases). Trimming removed 5 bases from V and 7 bases from J, with 18 bases in between. The V gene's germline CDR1 is LNHDA and CDR2 SQIVND (reference sequence). The CDR3 runs 15 residues. CDR3 bases: TGTGCCAGTAGTCCGACTATAATAGTCCTGAATGAGCAGTTCTTC. It is translated as CASSPTIIVLNEQFF.

This clonotype has just a few counts. The J gene is TRBJ1-3, the V gene TRBV28, with D unclear. This CDR3 is built from 15 residues. With 5 bases removed from V and 8 bases from J, the gap between germline ends came to 19 bases. Germline V gives CDR1 MDHEN, CDR2 SYDVKM. The CDR3 nucleotides are TGTGCCAGCAGTCCGCCCGGGCCTAACGGGCACACCATATATTTT. This codes for CASSPPGPNGHTIYF.

This chain connects TRBV11-3 to TRBJ2-5; TRBD1 matches 9 bases. V trimming: 0 bases; J trimming: 7 bases; junction bases outside the gene matches: 6. Looked up from germline, CDR1 is SGHNT and CDR2 is YENEEA. The CDR3 is 15 amino acids. The CDR3 DNA reads TGTGCCAGCAGCTTAGATTGGACAGGGGTCCTGACCCAGTACTTC. The encoded protein is CASSLDWTGVLTQYF.

This clonotype was found many times. The CDR3 region has the DNA TGTGCCAGCAGCTTAGGGGCAGGGGGCTTGGGAGATACGCAGTATTTT. Amino acids: CASSLGAGGLGDTQYF. The V and J genes are TRBV7-8 and TRBJ2-3; 8 nucleotides line up with TRBD1. CDR3 length: 16 residues. After removal of 1 base from V and 5 bases from J, the junction contained 8 bases not matched to a gene. The germline V gene encodes CDR1 SGHVS and CDR2 FQNEAQ.

The gene calls are TRBV20-1 and TRBJ2-1, with D possibly matching TRBD1 (5 bases). Deletions cut 3 bases from V and 0 bases from J, with 15 bases between. From germline, CDR1 is DFQATT and CDR2 SNEGSKA (reference sequence). The CDR3 is 16 residues long. The CDR3 loop is CSASLRQSSSYNEQFF. CDR3 nucleotides: TGCAGTGCTAGTCTGCGACAGTCGAGCTCCTACAATGAGCAGTTCTTC.

V is TRBV6-2 or TRBV6-3 and J is TRBJ1-5; 7 nucleotides agree with TRBD1. The CDR3 covers 14 residues. Germline V CDR1 and CDR2: MNHEY, SVGEGT. With V trimmed by 5 bases and J by 7 bases, 8 bases remained unmatched. The CDR3 coding sequence is TGTGCCAGCAGTGATACAGGGGCCTCCCAGCCCCAGCATTTT. It codes for CASSDTGASQPQHF.